These T cell receptor beta chains were read from a single sample in a study of T cell responses to AZD1222 COVID-19 vaccine. Measured with immunoSEQ multiplex PCR; TCRdb has only the in-frame clones, and not every one. The sample includes around 130,000 clones, around 84% of them seen just once. The sequenced sample was peripheral blood, obtained on day 0 of AZD1222 vaccination. The source of these receptors is an adult in good health. Both conserved end residues are part of each CDR3. The order of the fields is J gene, D gene, V gene, CDR3 protein, CDR3 DNA. D genes are given only for firm matches.

TRBJ2-1,.,TRBV5-6,CASIGDRGEQFF,TGTGCCAGCATCGGGGATCGTGGTGAGCAGTTCTTC
TRBJ2-7,TRBD2,TRBV3-1/TRBV3-2,CASSSRASGSYEQYF,TGTGCCAGCAGCTCACGTGCTAGCGGGAGCTACGAGCAGTACTTC
TRBJ2-2,.,TRBV5-1,CASSLEVYRVSGELFF,TGCGCCAGCAGCTTGGAAGTCTACAGGGTTTCCGGGGAGCTGTTTTTT
TRBJ1-5,.,TRBV5-8,CASSLVGGTIGQPQHF,TGTGCCAGCAGCTTGGTAGGGGGGACCATTGGACAGCCCCAGCATTTT
TRBJ2-7,.,TRBV7-9,CASSPVRGSSYEQYF,TGTGCCAGCAGCCCGGTAAGGGGCTCCTCCTACGAGCAGTACTTC
TRBJ2-7,.,TRBV7-2,CASGTGSLYEQYF,TGTGCCAGCGGGACCGGGAGTCTCTACGAGCAGTACTTC
TRBJ2-5,.,TRBV7-2,CASSLVDQETQYF,TGTGCCAGCAGCTTAGTAGACCAAGAGACCCAGTACTTC
TRBJ1-5,.,TRBV7-2,CASSLGPNQPQHF,TGTGCCAGCAGCTTAGGTCCGAATCAGCCCCAGCATTTT
TRBJ1-1,.,TRBV7-7,CASSLAWQGVGNTEAFF,TGTGCCAGCAGCTTAGCGTGGCAGGGAGTAGGGAACACTGAAGCTTTCTTT
TRBJ2-1,.,TRBV7-9,CASSLQADQFF,TGTGCCAGCAGCTTACAGGCAGATCAGTTCTTC
TRBJ2-7,.,TRBV10-3,CAISGTTRMDEQYF,TGTGCCATCAGTGGGACTACGAGGATGGACGAGCAGTACTTC
TRBJ1-1,.,TRBV19,CASSITFGNTEAFF,TGTGCCAGTAGTATCACATTCGGGAACACTGAAGCTTTCTTT
TRBJ1-6,.,TRBV2,CASTGQTFNSPLHF,TGTGCCAGCACCGGACAGACGTTTAATTCACCCCTCCACTTT
TRBJ2-5,TRBD1,TRBV5-4,CASTLDRGLKETQYF,TGTGCCAGCACCTTGGACAGGGGGCTTAAAGAGACCCAGTACTTC
TRBJ1-6,.,TRBV9,CASSEGQGYNSPLHF,TGTGCCAGCAGCGAGGGGCAGGGCTACAATTCACCCCTCCACTTT
TRBJ2-1,TRBD2,TRBV2,CASSEGQRGNNEQFF,TGTGCCAGCAGTGAAGGGCAGCGGGGCAACAATGAGCAGTTCTTC
TRBJ1-1,.,TRBV11-2,CASSLSAYTEAFF,TGTGCCAGCAGCTTATCAGCGTACACTGAAGCTTTCTTT
TRBJ1-2,.,TRBV25-1,CASSDLRAGYTF,TGTGCCAGCAGTGACCTAAGAGCTGGCTACACCTTC
TRBJ2-5,TRBD1,TRBV6-1,CASSEAGTGGRETQYF,TGTGCCAGCAGTGAAGCGGGGACAGGGGGCAGGGAGACCCAGTACTTC